This record covers a single T cell receptor (beta chain). Germline V CDR1 and CDR2: SQVTM, ANQGSEA. CDR3 length: 13 residues. V was clipped by 4 bases and J by 6 bases; unmatched bases: 5. This sample stems from a study of blood T cell repertoires in COVID-19. Study-level background: Sites across the United States, Italy and Spain contributed samples from acute and convalescent COVID-19. In each case, the material was cDNA or gDNA derived from T cells, B-cell-depleted T cells, or PBMCs.

Source study methods: Amplification with reference gene primers provided the estimates of nucleated cell counts. TCRdb keeps only in-frame clones here, not all; method: immunoSEQ multiplex PCR. Clone size and the V and J calls come from that table; the DNA yielded D and trimming. The sample comprises around 130,000 clones, roughly nine tenths of which are singletons, and roughly a quarter rests with the top ten. Sequenced: peripheral blood. This sequence joins TRBV29-1 and TRBJ2-7; 11 bases fit TRBD2. This clonotype originated in a man in his 70s with active or convalescent COVID-19. CDR3 loop: CSVVGLAGGEQYF. The DNA of the CDR3 is TGCAGCGTTGTGGGTCTAGCGGGAGGCGAGCAGTACTTC.